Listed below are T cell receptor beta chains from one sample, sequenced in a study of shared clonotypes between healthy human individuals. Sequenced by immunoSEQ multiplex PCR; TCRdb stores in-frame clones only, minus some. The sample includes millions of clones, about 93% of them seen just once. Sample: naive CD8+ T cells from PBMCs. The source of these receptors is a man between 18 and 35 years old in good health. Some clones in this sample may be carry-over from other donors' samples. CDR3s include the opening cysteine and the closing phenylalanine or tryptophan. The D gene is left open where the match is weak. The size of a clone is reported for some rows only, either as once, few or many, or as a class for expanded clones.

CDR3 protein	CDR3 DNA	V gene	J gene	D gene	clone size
CAWEGGSTYEQYF	TGTGCCTGGGAGGGCGGGAGTACTTACGAGCAGTACTTC	TRBV30	TRBJ2-7	TRBD2	NA
CASSIGAGSPEAFF	TGTGCCAGTAGTATCGGGGCAGGGTCACCTGAAGCTTTCTTT	TRBV19	TRBJ1-1	NA	NA
CASSPDRGFNQPQHF	TGTGCCAGTAGTCCCGACAGGGGCTTCAATCAGCCCCAGCATTTT	TRBV19	TRBJ1-5	TRBD1	once
CASSPVPGTRDTEAFF	TGTGCCAGCTCACCTGTTCCAGGGACACGGGACACTGAAGCTTTCTTT	TRBV18	TRBJ1-1	NA	NA
CASRYRDLGYGYTF	TGTGCCAGCAGATACAGGGACCTTGGCTATGGCTACACCTTC	TRBV28	TRBJ1-2	NA	NA
CATSRVSGFGRYNEQFF	TGTGCCACCAGCAGAGTTTCAGGGTTTGGGCGGTACAATGAGCAGTTCTTC	TRBV15	TRBJ2-1	NA	NA
CASSLKGPSGQRTYGYTF	TGTGCCAGCAGCTTAAAAGGTCCCTCGGGACAGAGGACCTATGGCTACACCTTC	TRBV7-3	TRBJ1-2	TRBD1	once
CASSIVTARPYNEQFF	TGTGCCAGTAGTATAGTCACGGCGCGGCCTTACAATGAGCAGTTCTTC	TRBV19	TRBJ2-1	NA	once
CASRLTTDNEKLFF	TGTGCCAGCCGCCTTACGACAGACAATGAAAAACTGTTTTTT	TRBV28	TRBJ1-4	NA	NA
CASSPQGPRVNTEAFF	TGTGCCAGCTCACCACAGGGGCCCCGTGTGAACACTGAAGCTTTCTTT	TRBV18	TRBJ1-1	NA	NA
CASSYGQATTEAFF	TGTGCCAGCAGTTACGGACAGGCCACCACTGAAGCTTTCTTT	TRBV27	TRBJ1-1	TRBD1	NA
CASRSPWTLPSNQPQHF	TGTGCCAGCAGGTCCCCTTGGACGCTCCCCAGCAATCAGCCCCAGCATTTT	TRBV28	TRBJ1-5	NA	NA
CASSLSGSSYEQYF	TGTGCCAGCAGCTTATCAGGGAGCTCCTACGAGCAGTACTTC	TRBV7-2	TRBJ2-7	NA	NA
CASSSAPGHLNEKLFF	TGTGCCAGCAGCTCAGCACCGGGACACCTTAATGAAAAACTGTTTTTT	TRBV7-9	TRBJ1-4	NA	NA
CATSRDRGRNQPQHF	TGTGCCACCAGCAGAGATCGGGGGCGGAATCAGCCCCAGCATTTT	TRBV15	TRBJ1-5	NA	NA
CASSLWTGNEQYF	TGTGCCAGCAGCTTGTGGACCGGGAACGAGCAGTACTTC	TRBV11-2	TRBJ2-7	NA	NA
CASKITGGTEAFF	TGTGCCAGCAAAATAACAGGGGGCACTGAAGCTTTCTTT	TRBV6-5	TRBJ1-1	TRBD1	NA
CASSLAQGEINTGELFF	TGTGCCAGCAGCTTAGCCCAGGGGGAGATAAACACCGGGGAGCTGTTTTTT	TRBV7-6	TRBJ2-2	TRBD1	NA
CASSLFERENQPQHF	TGTGCCAGCAGCTTATTCGAGCGGGAAAATCAGCCCCAGCATTTT	TRBV7-9	TRBJ1-5	NA	NA
CASSLEPGETQYF	TGTGCCAGCAGCTTGGAACCTGGGGAGACCCAGTACTTC	TRBV7-9	TRBJ2-5	NA	NA
CASSFLGQGGDEQFF	TGTGCCAGCAGTTTCCTTGGACAGGGGGGGGATGAGCAGTTCTTC	TRBV27	TRBJ2-1	TRBD1	NA
CASSAKGTGYGNTIYF	TGTGCCAGCAGTGCCAAGGGGACTGGGTACGGAAACACCATATATTTT	TRBV2	TRBJ1-3	NA	NA
CASSFLGLAEYNEQFF	TGTGCCAGCAGTTTTTTGGGACTAGCGGAGTACAATGAGCAGTTCTTC	TRBV28	TRBJ2-1	TRBD2	NA
CASRLRNQPQHF	TGTGCCAGCCGGCTACGCAATCAGCCCCAGCATTTT	TRBV28	TRBJ1-5	NA	few
CASSIGYRGQPQHF	TGTGCCAGTAGTATAGGATACAGGGGGCAGCCCCAGCATTTT	TRBV19	TRBJ1-5	TRBD1	NA
CASSDRGAGAFYGYTF	TGTGCCAGCAGCGACAGAGGGGCAGGGGCCTTCTATGGCTACACCTTC	TRBV7-9	TRBJ1-2	NA	NA
CASSQRLAGVSGGLESGELFF	TGCGCCAGCAGCCAACGACTAGCGGGAGTATCAGGAGGGTTGGAATCCGGGGAGCTGTTTTTT	TRBV4-1	TRBJ2-2	TRBD2	NA